This T cell receptor (beta chain) derives from a study of T cells after yellow fever vaccination. Study results and caveats: Post-booster reappearance was seen for most primary-vaccination clones (about 96% CD4, around 90% CD8). It was the secondary response that reached its peak faster, day 5 versus 15, but it was weaker. Overlap between CD4 and CD8 compartments was detected for a small share of clonotypes.

By 5'RACE template switching, TCR cDNA was produced, with a universal primer site and UMIs added in the process. Each CDR3 protein is one row after TCRdb ran MiXCR on the 5' RACE reads. Among 620,000 or so distinct CDR3 sequences listed, more than 9% were seen once. CDR1 and CDR2 (germline): SEHNR, FQNEAQ (reference sequence). Trimming removed 5 bases from V and 4 bases from J, with 11 bases in between. This CDR3 contains 13 residues. This clonotype was counted at least ten times. What it binds is not known. Sequenced material: PBMCs, taken on the day of the yellow fever booster vaccination. The receptor was isolated from a man aged 30-40 years who received the YFV17D yellow fever vaccine. The V and J genes are TRBV7-9 and TRBJ1-2, with no clear D. CDR3 residues: CASSQNLFYGYTF. In nucleotides, the CDR3 is TGTGCCAGCAGCCAAAATCTATTCTATGGCTACACCTTC.